Described below is a single TCR beta chain sequence and its context. What it recognizes is unknown. TCRdb processed the RACE reads anew with MiXCR; each CDR3 protein has one entry. The repertoire holds 80,000 to 95,000 distinct CDR3 sequences, with roughly 9.1% as singletons. Time point specified: pre-sensitization, week 0. The treatment here: therapeutic diphenylcyclopropenone sensitization with weekly scalp DPC. This sample was included in a study of human T cells and chemical hapten exposure. Study overall: A mostly female patient group had alopecia areata, totalis or universalis.

Notes on the study in general: TCRs exceeding 1 in 1000 frequency stayed unchanged with DPC sensitization.

Germline V gene data show CDR1 as DFQATT and CDR2 as SNEGSKA (reference sequence). This CDR3 has 13 residues. With V trimmed by 6 bases and J by 2 bases, 5 bases remained unmatched. The material sequenced was whole blood, taken in connection with sensitization to the hapten diphenylcyclopropenone (DPC). The chain joins TRBV20-1 to TRBJ2-3; 7 bases are shared with TRBD1. The clonotype comes from a woman in her 40s with alopecia areata. Some clones in this sample may be carry-over from other donors' samples. The CDR3 is CSAETGNTDTQYF. In DNA, the CDR3 is TGCAGTGCCGAGACAGGGAACACAGATACGCAGTATTTT.